This TCR beta chain was identified in a study of shared clonotypes between healthy human individuals. Points from the study as a whole: Clonotype sharing among donors was expected to depend on sequencing depth.

As defined, naive CD8 cells were CD45RO-negative and positively selected for CCR7, with terminally differentiated effector memory CD45RA+ cells excluded. Trimming cost V 0 bases and J 3 bases, with 4 bases left between them. Germline V CDR1 and CDR2: PRHDT, FYEKMQ (reference sequence). The CDR3 extends over 13 amino acids. Only one count was recorded for this clone. Its antigen is not identified. Several immunoSEQ plates held equal portions of the genomic DNA taken from each subset. Generated by immunoSEQ multiplex PCR, the TCRdb table keeps only in-frame clones and is missing some. The data hold under 850,000 clones, with about 92% observed a single time.

The sample consisted of naive CD8+ T cells sorted from blood. The chain has TRBV13 and TRBJ2-3; D remains ambiguous. The clonotype was recovered from a man younger than 45 in good health. CDR3 residues: CASSLGMTDTQYF. DNA of the CDR3: TGTGCCAGCAGCTTAGGCATGACAGATACGCAGTATTTT.